This T cell receptor (beta chain) is drawn from a study of Ad26.COV2.S vaccination and SARS-CoV-2 variants. For the study at large: COV1001, an Ad26.COV2.S trial, supplied this vaccine-arm donor.

This clone has only one observation. The sample contains more than one DNA sequence encoding this CDR3. Stated treatment: roughly 20 received Ad26.COV2.S at low or high dose, single or two shots; several received placebo; per-sample allocation not given. All samples were drawn on day 63, counting from the first vaccine or placebo injection. This adult donor, from Boston, was 18-55 years old. The assay was immunoSEQ multiplex PCR, and TCRdb's table has in-frame clones only and misses some. Here the sample spans about 680,000 clones, around 89% being singletons. Trimming took off 1 base at V and 3 bases at J, with 4 bases between the two ends. This CDR3 is 12 amino acids long. Germline V gene data show CDR1 as LGHDT and CDR2 as YNNKEL (reference sequence).

The rearrangement joins TRBV3-1 (or the pseudogene TRBV3-2) to TRBJ2-7; no clear D gene. This TCR was recovered from a person aged 18 to 59 who received the Ad26.COV2.S COVID-19 vaccine or a placebo. Specimen: peripheral blood, collected in a trial of Ad26.COV2.S vaccine versus placebo. CDR3 DNA sequence: TGTGCCAGCAGCCAAGTTCTCTACGAGCAGTACTTC. Protein sequence: CASSQVLYEQYF.